These 12 T cell receptor beta chains were all obtained from the same sample, sequenced in a study of molecular identifiers for immune sequencing clone quantification. MiXCR, applied by TCRdb to the PCR reads, yields one record per CDR3 protein. This table has approximately 590,000 distinct CDR3 sequences, 25% appearing once. The sequencing sample was made of naive CD8+ T cells from blood, with Jurkat cell RNA spiked in. Sample subset: FACS-sorted CD8+CD4-CCR7+CD45RA+ naive T cells. The receptors were sampled from a human donor in good health. Some libraries in this study had Jurkat cell RNA spiked in.

This clonotype was counted ten times or more. V usage is TRBV5-6 and J usage is TRBJ2-7; TRBD2 matches 10 bases. V was clipped by 0 bases and J by 3 bases; unmatched bases: 6. The length of the CDR3 is 16 residues. Germline V lookup: CDR1 SGHDT, CDR2 YYEEEE. The CDR3 region is CASSLGWTSGNYEQYF. The CDR3 nucleotides read TGTGCCAGCAGCTTGGGTTGGACTAGCGGAAACTACGAGCAGTACTTC.

This clonotype was seen repeatedly, ten times or more. This chain joins TRBV7-6 and TRBJ2-7; possibly TRBD1 for D (6 bases). V was clipped by 4 bases and J by 2 bases, with 21 bases between them. The CDR3 loop spans 17 amino acids. Germline CDR1 and CDR2: SGHVS and FNYEAQ. In DNA, the CDR3 is TGTGCCAGCAGCTCCGGTTCCGACGGACAGCCACCCTACGAGCAGTACTTC. Amino acids: CASSSGSDGQPPYEQYF. Supplemented by reference TRBV7-6 and TRBJ2-7, the full variable domain reads GAGVSQSPRYKVTKRGQDVALRCDPISGHVSLYWYRQALGQGPEFLTYFNYEAQQDKSGLPNDRFSAERPEGSISTLTIQRTEQRDSAMYRCASSSGSDGQPPYEQYFGPGTRLTVT.

On this clonotype itself: This may arise from a read error, as a much more abundant clone is one base away. This sequence joins TRBV29-1 and TRBJ1-1; tentative D call: TRBD1 (6 bases). The CDR3 has 12 amino acids. V lost 4 bases and J 4 bases, leaving 10 bases between the germline ends. Per germline, CDR1 SQVTM and CDR2 ANQGSEA. The CDR3 DNA reads as TGCAGCGTTGGGAACAGGGTCACTGAAGCTTTCTTT. It codes for CSVGNRVTEAFF.

As to this clonotype: Relative to the germline gene, one junction end is altered; a read error may explain this. This chain connects TRBV3-1 to TRBJ2-5; D may be TRBD1 or TRBD2 (5 bases each). The CDR3 consists of 18 residues. Germline values: CDR1 LGHDT, CDR2 YNNKEL (reference sequence). In DNA form, the CDR3 reads TGTGCCAGCAGCCATTCCGGGGCTCGTATTCCCAATCAAGAGACCCAGTGCTTC. Its translation is CASSHSGARIPNQETQCF.

This clonotype was observed a few times. DNA of the CDR3: TGTGCCAGCAGTTACGTTATAGGGACGGGTGGTTCTGGGGCCAACGTCCTGACTTTC. It is translated as CASSYVIGTGGSGANVLTF. This sequence joins TRBV6-5 and TRBJ2-6, with D perhaps matching TRBD1 or TRBD2 (5 bases each). V dropped 2 bases and J dropped 1 base, with 18 bases sitting between them. The CDR3 contains 19 residues. In germline, CDR1 is MNHEY, CDR2 SVGAGI.

This clonotype was observed a few times. The chain carries TRBV12-3 or TRBV12-4 and TRBJ2-2; D perhaps matches TRBD1 (6 bases). V lost 3 bases and J 2 bases, leaving 13 bases between the germline ends. This CDR3 is 16 amino acids long. The CDR3 DNA reads TGTGCCAGCAGTTTCCCCCCGGACAGTAACACCGGGGAGCTGTTTTTT. This gives the protein CASSFPPDSNTGELFF.

The V and J genes are TRBV4-3 and TRBJ2-1; 11 nucleotides line up with TRBD2. Germline-derived CDR1 and CDR2 are LGHNA and YSLEER. The junction had 5 bases not matched to a gene; V was cut back by 3 bases and J by 4 bases. The length of the CDR3 is 16 residues. CDR3 DNA sequence: TGCGCCAGCAGCCACGAAATAGCGGGGGGGTACAATGAGCAGTTCTTC. It is translated as CASSHEIAGGYNEQFF.

The sample holds many counts of this clonotype. Compared with germline, one end of the junction differs, possibly owing to a read error. The CDR3 protein is CASSLWGAGTEAFF. For the CDR3, the DNA is TGTGCCAGCAGTTTATGGGGGGCGGGCACTGAAGCTTTCTTT. The rearrangement uses TRBV5-1 and TRBJ1-1; D is perhaps TRBD1 (6 bases). The germline CDR1 and CDR2 sequences are SGHRS and YFSETQ. This CDR3 comprises 14 residues.

This clonotype came up once. A read error may be the cause here, since a much bigger clone is one base away. The genes are TRBV4-1 and TRBJ2-7, with 9 nucleotides matching TRBD1. This CDR3 has 18 amino acids. Germline V lookup: CDR1 MGHRA, CDR2 YSYEKL. The CDR3 DNA is TGCGCCAGCAGCCAAGGTTTCTCGAGCCGGGACAGGGACTACGCGCAGTACTTC. Its protein is CASSQGFSSRDRDYAQYF.

In the case of this clonotype: Since a much larger clone is just one base distant, this may be a read error. The chain employs TRBV2 and TRBJ2-7; D possibly corresponds to TRBD2 (6 bases). This CDR3 contains 14 residues. Looked up from germline, CDR1 is SNHLY and CDR2 is FYNNEI. CDR3: CAGRDRGLNYEQYF. CDR3 DNA: TGTGCCGGCAGAGATCGGGGACTGAACTACGAGCAGTACTTC. The full variable domain, rest sourced from reference TRBV2 and TRBJ2-7, is EPEVTQTPSHQVTQMGQEVILRCVPISNHLYFYWYRQILGQKVEFLVSFYNNEISEKSEIFDDQFSVERPDGSNFTLKIRSTKLEDSAMYFCAGRDRGLNYEQYFGPGTRLTVT.

This clonotype was seen many times. V usage is TRBV4-1 and J usage is TRBJ2-7; unclear D gene. V was cut by 0 bases and J by 2 bases, with 5 bases left in between. Germline CDR1 MGHRA, CDR2 YSYEKL. The CDR3 length is 13 residues. The CDR3, as DNA: TGCGCCAGCAGCCAAGATACAGCCTACGAGCAGTACTTC. This gives the protein CASSQDTAYEQYF.

This clonotype was found many times. This chain joins TRBV7-9 and TRBJ2-7; no reliable D call. The germline V gene has CDR1 SEHNR and CDR2 FQNEAQ (reference sequence). V was cut by 4 bases and J by 7 bases, with 11 bases left in between. This CDR3 spans 12 amino acids. The CDR3 DNA reads as TGTGCCAGCAGCTCCCAGCTGAGAGAGCAGTACTTC. This encodes CASSSQLREQYF.